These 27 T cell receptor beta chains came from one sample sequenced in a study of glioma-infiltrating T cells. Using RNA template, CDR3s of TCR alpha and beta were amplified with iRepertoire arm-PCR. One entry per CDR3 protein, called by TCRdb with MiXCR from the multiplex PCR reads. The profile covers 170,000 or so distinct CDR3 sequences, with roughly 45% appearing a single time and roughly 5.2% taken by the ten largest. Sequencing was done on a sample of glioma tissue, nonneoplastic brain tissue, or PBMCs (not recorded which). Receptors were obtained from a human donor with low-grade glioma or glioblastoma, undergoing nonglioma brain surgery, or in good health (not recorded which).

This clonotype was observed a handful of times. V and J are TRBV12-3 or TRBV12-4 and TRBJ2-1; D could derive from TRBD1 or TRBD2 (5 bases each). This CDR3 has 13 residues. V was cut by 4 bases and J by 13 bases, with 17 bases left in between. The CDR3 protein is CASSSLTRGVQFF. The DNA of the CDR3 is TGTGCCAGCAGTTCCCTGACTCGGGGCGTTCAGTTCTTC.

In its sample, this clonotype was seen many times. This chain's CDR3 is CASSQETSGGYEQYF. The CDR3 nucleotides are TGTGCCAGCAGCCAAGAAACTAGCGGGGGATACGAGCAGTACTTC. The chain links TRBV4-2 to TRBJ2-7; 11 nucleotides line up with TRBD2. V lost 0 bases, J lost 4 bases, and 2 bases stayed unmatched. The CDR3 extends over 15 amino acids. Germline V gives CDR1 LGHNA, CDR2 YNFKEQ.

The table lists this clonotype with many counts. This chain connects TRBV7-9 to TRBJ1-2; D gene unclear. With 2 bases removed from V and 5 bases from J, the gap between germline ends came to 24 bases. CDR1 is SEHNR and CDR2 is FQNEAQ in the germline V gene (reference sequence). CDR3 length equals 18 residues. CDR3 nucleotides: TGTGCCAGCAGCTTATCGGGCCGCAGCACAATGGACCCGTATGGCTACACCTTC. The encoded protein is CASSLSGRSTMDPYGYTF. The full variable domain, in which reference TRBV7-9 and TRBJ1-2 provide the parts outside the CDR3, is DTGVSQNPRHKITKRGQNVTFRCDPISEHNRLYWYRQTLGQGPEFLTYFQNEAQLEKSRLLSDRFSAERPKGSFSTLEIQRTEQGDSAMYLCASSLSGRSTMDPYGYTFGSGTRLTVV.

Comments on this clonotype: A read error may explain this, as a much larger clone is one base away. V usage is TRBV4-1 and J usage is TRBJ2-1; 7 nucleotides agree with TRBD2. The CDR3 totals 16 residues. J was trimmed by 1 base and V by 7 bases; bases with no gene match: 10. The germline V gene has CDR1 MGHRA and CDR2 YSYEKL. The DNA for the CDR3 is TGCGCCAGCACCCCTAGAGCGGGACCATCCTACAATGAGCAGTTCTTC. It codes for CASTPRAGPSYNEQFF.

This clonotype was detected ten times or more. The CDR3 spells CSASNRGRSMTEAFF. As DNA, the CDR3 is TGCAGTGCTAGCAATCGGGGCCGCTCGATGACTGAAGCTTTCTTT. The chain joins TRBV20-1 to TRBJ1-1; D is possibly TRBD1 (5 bases). The germline CDR1 and CDR2 sequences are DFQATT and SNEGSKA (reference sequence). The CDR3 contains 15 residues. V gave up 3 bases and J gave up 5 bases, with 19 bases separating them.

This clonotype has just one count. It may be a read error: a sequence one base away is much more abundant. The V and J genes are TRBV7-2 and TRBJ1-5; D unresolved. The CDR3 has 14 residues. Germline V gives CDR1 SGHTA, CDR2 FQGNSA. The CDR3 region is CASSPVRASQPQNF. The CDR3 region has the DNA TGTGCCAGCAGCCCGGTGCGGGCTTCCCAGCCCCAGAATTTT.

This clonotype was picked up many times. In DNA, the CDR3 is TGCAGTGCTACAGTTCCATCAGGAGGCACAGATACGCAGTATTTT. This translates into CSATVPSGGTDTQYF. This chain uses TRBV20-1 with TRBJ2-3; D is unresolved. The germline V gene has CDR1 DFQATT and CDR2 SNEGSKA (reference sequence). The CDR3 is made up of 15 amino acids. V lost 4 bases, J lost 1 base, and 15 bases lay in between.

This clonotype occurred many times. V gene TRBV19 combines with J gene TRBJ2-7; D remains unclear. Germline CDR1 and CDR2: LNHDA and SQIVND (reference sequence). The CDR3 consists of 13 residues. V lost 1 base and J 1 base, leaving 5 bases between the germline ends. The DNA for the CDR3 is TGTGCCAGTAGTATAGCCGCATCCTACGAGCAGTACTTC. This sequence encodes CASSIAASYEQYF.

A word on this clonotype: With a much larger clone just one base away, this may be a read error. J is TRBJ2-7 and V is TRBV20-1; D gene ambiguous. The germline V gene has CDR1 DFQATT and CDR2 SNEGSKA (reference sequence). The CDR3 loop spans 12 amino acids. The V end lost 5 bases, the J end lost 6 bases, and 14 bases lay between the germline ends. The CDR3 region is CSAVGKQSEQYF. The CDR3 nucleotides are TGCAGTGCTGTGGGGAAGCAATCCGAGCAGTACTTC.

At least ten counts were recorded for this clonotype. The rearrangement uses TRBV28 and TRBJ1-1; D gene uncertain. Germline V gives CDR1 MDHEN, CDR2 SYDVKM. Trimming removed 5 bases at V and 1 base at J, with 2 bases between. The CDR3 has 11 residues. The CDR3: CASSPNTEAFF. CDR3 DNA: TGTGCCAGCAGTCCGAACACTGAAGCTTTCTTT.

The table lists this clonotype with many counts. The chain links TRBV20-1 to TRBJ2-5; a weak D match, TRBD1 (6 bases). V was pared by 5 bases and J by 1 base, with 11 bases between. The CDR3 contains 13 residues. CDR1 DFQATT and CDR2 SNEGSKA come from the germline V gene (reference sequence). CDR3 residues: CSAHRDTQETQYF. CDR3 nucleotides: TGCAGTGCTCACCGGGACACCCAAGAGACCCAGTACTTC.

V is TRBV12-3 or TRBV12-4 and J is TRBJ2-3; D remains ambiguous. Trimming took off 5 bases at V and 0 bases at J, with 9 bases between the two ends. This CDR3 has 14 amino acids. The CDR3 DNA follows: TGTGCCAGCAGTCCTCTGGGGAGCACAGATACGCAGTATTTT. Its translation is CASSPLGSTDTQYF.

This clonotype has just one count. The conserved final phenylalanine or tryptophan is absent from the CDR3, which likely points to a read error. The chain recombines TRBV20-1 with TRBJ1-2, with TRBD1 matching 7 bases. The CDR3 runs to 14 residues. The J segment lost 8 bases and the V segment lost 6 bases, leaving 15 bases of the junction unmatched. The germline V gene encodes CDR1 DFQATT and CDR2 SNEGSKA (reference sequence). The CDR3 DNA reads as TGCAGTGCGCGAGACTCCAGGGGGACCGGGGGCTACACCTTA. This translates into CSARDSRGTGGYTL.

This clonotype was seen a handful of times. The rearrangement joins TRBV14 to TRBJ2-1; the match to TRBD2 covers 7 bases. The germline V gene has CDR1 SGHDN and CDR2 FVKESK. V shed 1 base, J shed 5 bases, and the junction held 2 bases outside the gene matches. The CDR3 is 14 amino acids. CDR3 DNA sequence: TGTGCCAGCAGCCAAGTGGGACTAAACAATGAGCAGTTCTTC. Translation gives CASSQVGLNNEQFF.

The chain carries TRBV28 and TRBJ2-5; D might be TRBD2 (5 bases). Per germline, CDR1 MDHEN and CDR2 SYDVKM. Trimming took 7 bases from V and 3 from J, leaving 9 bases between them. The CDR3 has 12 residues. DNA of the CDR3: TGTGCCAGCATGGAGGAAGAAGAGACCCAGTACTTC. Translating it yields CASMEEEETQYF.

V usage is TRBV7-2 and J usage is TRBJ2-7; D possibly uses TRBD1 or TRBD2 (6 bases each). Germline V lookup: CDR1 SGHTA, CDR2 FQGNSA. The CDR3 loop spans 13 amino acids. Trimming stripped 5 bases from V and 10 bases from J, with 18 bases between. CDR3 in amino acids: CASSQGIRGYQYF. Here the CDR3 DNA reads TGTGCCAGCAGCCAGGGGATCCGGGGGTATCAGTACTTC.

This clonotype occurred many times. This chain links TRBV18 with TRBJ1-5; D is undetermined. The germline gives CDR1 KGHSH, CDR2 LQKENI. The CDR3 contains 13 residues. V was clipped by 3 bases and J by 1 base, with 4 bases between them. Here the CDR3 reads CASSPGSNQPQHF. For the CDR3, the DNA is TGTGCCAGCTCACCGGGGAGCAATCAGCCCCAGCATTTT.

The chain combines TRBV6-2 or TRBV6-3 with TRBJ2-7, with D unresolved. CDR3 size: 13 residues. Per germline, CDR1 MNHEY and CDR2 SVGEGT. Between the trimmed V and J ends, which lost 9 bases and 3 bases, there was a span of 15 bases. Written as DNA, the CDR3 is TGTGCCAGGAGTCCTGACGGAAGCTACGAGCAGTACTTC. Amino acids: CARSPDGSYEQYF.

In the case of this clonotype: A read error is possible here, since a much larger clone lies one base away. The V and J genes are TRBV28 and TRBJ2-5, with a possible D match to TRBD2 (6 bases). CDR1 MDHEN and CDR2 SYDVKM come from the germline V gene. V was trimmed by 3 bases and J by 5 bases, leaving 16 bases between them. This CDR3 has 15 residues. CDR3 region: CASSFSTGGGETQYF. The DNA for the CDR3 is TGTGCCAGCAGTTTTAGTACCGGGGGAGGTGAGACCCAGTACTTC.

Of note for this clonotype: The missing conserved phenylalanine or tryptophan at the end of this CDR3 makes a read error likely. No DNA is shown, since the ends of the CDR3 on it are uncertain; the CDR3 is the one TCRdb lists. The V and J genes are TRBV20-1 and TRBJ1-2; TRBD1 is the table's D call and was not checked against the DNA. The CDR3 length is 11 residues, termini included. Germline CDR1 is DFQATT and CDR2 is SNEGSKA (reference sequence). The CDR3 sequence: CSARPGIGHTL.

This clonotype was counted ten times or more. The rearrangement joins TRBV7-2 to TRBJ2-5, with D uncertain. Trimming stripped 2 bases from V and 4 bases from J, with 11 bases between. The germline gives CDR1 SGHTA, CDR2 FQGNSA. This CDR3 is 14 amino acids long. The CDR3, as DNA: TGTGCCAGCAGCTTAACCTTTAAGGGAGAGACCCAGTACTTC. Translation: CASSLTFKGETQYF.

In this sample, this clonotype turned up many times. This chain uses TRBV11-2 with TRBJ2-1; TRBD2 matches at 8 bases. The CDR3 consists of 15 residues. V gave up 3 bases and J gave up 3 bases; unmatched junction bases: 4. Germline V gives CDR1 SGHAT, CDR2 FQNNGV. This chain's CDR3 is CASSFGAGGYNEQFF. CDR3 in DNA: TGTGCCAGCAGCTTTGGGGCGGGGGGCTACAATGAGCAGTTCTTC.

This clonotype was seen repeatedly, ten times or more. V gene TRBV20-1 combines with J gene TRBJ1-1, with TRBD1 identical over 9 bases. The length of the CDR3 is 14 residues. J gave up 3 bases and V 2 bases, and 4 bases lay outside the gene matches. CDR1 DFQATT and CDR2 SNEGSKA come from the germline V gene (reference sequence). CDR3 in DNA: TGCAGTGCTAGACCTTGGACAGGGGACACTGAAGCTTTCTTT. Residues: CSARPWTGDTEAFF.

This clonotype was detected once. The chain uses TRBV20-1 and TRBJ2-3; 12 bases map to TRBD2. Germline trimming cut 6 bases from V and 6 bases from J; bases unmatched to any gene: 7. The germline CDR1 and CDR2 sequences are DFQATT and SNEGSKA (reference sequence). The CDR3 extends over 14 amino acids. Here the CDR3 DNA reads TGCAGTGCAAACCCCGGGACTAGCGGGGATACGCAGTATTTT. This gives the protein CSANPGTSGDTQYF.

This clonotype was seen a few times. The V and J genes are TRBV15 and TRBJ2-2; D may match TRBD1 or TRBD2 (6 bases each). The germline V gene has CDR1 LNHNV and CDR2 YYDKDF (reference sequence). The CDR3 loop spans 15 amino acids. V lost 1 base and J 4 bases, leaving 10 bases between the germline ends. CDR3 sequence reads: CATSRARGPTGELFF. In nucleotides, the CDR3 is TGTGCCACCAGCAGAGCCCGGGGGCCCACCGGGGAGCTGTTTTTT.

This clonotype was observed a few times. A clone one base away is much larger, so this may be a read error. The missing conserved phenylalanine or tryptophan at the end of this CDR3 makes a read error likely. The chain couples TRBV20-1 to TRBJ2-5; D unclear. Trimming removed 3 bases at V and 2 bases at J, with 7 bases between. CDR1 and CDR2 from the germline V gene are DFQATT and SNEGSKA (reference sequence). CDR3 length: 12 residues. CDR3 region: CSASLGQETQYL. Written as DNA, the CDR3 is TGCAGTGCTAGTTTGGGGCAAGAGACCCAGTACCTC.

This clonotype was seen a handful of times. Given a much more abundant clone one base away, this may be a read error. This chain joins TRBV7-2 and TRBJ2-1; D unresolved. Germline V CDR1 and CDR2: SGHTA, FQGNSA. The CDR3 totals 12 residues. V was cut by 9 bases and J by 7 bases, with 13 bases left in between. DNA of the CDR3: TGTGCCAGAAGTCTATCCCGAAATGAGCAGTTCTTC. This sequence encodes CARSLSRNEQFF.